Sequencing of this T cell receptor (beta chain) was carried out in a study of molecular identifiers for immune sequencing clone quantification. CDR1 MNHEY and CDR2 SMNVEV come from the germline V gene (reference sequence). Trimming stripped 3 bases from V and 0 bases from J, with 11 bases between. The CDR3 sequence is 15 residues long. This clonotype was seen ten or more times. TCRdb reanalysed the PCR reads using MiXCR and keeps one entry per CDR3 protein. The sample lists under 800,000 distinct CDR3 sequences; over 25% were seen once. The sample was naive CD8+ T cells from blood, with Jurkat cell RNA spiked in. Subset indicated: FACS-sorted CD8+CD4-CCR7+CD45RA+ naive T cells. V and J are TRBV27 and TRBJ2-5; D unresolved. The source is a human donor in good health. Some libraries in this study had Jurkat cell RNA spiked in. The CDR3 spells CASSFGPEHQETQYF. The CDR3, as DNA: TGTGCCAGCAGTTTTGGCCCCGAGCACCAAGAGACCCAGTACTTC.